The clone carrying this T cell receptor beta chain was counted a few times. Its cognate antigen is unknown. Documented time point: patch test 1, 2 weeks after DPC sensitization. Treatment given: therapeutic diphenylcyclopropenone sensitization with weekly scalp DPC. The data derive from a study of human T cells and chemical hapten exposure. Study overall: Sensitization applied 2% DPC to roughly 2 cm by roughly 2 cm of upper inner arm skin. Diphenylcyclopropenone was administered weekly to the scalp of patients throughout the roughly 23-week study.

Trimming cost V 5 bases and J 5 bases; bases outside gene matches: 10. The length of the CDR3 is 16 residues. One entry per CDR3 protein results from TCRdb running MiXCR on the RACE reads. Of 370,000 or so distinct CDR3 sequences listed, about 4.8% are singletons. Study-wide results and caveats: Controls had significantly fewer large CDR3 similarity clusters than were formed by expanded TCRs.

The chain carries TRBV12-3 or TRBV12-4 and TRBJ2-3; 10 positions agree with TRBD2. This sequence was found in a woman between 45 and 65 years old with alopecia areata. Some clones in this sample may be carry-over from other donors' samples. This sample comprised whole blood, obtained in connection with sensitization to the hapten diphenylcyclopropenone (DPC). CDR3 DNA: TGTGCCAGCAGTAGCCCCTCTAGCGGGGGTAGAGATACGCAGTATTTT. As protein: CASSSPSSGGRDTQYF.